A single TCR beta chain is shown here with its context. The target antigen is unknown. The data were obtained in a study of T cells expressing NK-cell markers. For the study at large: Cells sorted as CD3+CD56+NKG2C+, CD3+CD56+NKG2C- and CD3+CD56-NKG2C+ T cells supplied the TCR beta repertoires. HCMV seropositivity characterized seven of the eight sequenced donors, and seronegativity one. Overall study results and limits: Uncertainty persisted over the HCMV specificity of expanded NKG2C+ T cell clones. For four donors, these clonotypes were likewise the leading ones in the CD3+CD56-NKG2C+ fraction.

The CDR3 has 15 amino acids. The germline CDR1 and CDR2 sequences are LNHDA and SQIVND (reference sequence). TCRdb reprocessed the 5' RACE reads; each CDR3 protein has one entry and no DNA is given. Its listing shows a few hundred thousand distinct CDR3 sequences. The receptor was derived from a man aged 18 to 29 in good health. The source material was blood T cells: a sorted CD56 or NKG2C T cell subset, CD4+ or CD8+ T cells, or bulk PBMC T cells (not recorded which). The rearrangement uses TRBV19 and TRBJ2-3; TCRdb's D call of TRBD1 is untestable without DNA. The CDR3 region is CATKLRQGNTDTQYF.